This entry describes one T cell receptor beta chain. It has no known antigen specificity. Per-base quality was not reported, and no clone a single base away is much larger than it. This sample was taken from a study of blood T cell repertoires in COVID-19 (dated by TCRdb to about 2020). Turning to the overall study: Samples covering the acute and convalescent phases of COVID-19 were provided by collaborators in the United States, Italy and Spain. Nearly every sample came with metadata listing a de-identified subject ID, COVID-19 status, age in years and sex. The repertoires were released in a freely available public database intended as a resource for research on the immune response to SARS-CoV-2. Where available, HLA class I and class II types were taken from metadata supplied by the sample provider and were not determined by assay-based typing. Deeply sampled blood TCRbeta repertoires from subjects exposed to, actively infected with, or recovered from COVID-19 were included in the dataset. The prospective study material was composed of cDNA or gDNA derived from T cells, B-cell-depleted T cells, or PBMCs. The samples were drawn from two sources: the first 160 participants of the ongoing ImmuneRACE study, and 1,254 subjects contributed by 6 global collaborators. On the study overall, not on this receptor specifically: The amount of clinical and demographic metadata varied by source and participant and was provided uncurated.

The collaborating institutions used their own protocols to collect whole blood in K2EDTA tubes. For TCRbeta analysis, collaborators shipped samples in one of three forms: frozen whole blood, isolated PBMCs, or DNA extracted from either of those sample types. The germline V gene provides CDR1 SGHRS and CDR2 YFSETQ. The CDR3 sequence holds 15 residues, the cysteine and phenylalanine included. Just the 45-base CDR3 DNA is kept, in frame starting at base 1. For this chain, trimming is 4 bases at the V end and 7 bases at the J end, and the number of junction bases without a gene match is 9. TCRbeta CDR3 regions were amplified from genomic DNA by means of the immunoSEQ Assay, a bias-controlled multiplex PCR. For the original study's pipeline: The number of nucleated cells in each sample was estimated from the amplification of reference gene primers within the assay. Sequence reads were collapsed and filtered to measure the absolute abundance of every unique TCRbeta CDR3 rearrangement. For each sample, productive Simpson clonality was calculated by taking the square root of Simpson's diversity index across productive rearrangements. TCRdb's version of the immuneACCESS table is confined to in-frame rearrangements and falls short of the full clone set. An unresolved V gene accounts for under half of the shortfall where checked; the remainder is of unknown origin. The V and J calls and clone size come from that table; D and trimming were worked out from the DNA. Counted in this sample were a few hundred thousand clones; just over 85% of them appeared once. Around 3% of the sample lies in the top ten.

The sequencing input was peripheral blood. The receptor chain draws on TRBV5-1 and TRBJ1-5, with 9 central nucleotides matching TRBD1. This sequence originates from a woman aged 25 to 39 with active or convalescent COVID-19. The DNA sequence follows: TGCGCCAGCAGCCCCACAGGGGGCGCAGGACAGCCCCAGCATTTT. Translated, it gives CASSPTGGAGQPQHF.